This T cell receptor (beta chain) was sequenced in a study of T cells expressing NK-cell markers. Overall study: CD3+CD56+NKG2C+, CD3+CD56+NKG2C- and CD3+CD56-NKG2C+ T cells, once sorted, supplied the TCR beta repertoires. Seven of eight sequenced donors tested HCMV-seropositive; one tested seronegative. Whole-study results and caveats: No clear determination of HCMV specificity was made for expanded NKG2C+ T cell clones.

With regard to this clonotype: The target antigen is unknown.

TCRdb re-called the 5' RACE reads and gives one entry per CDR3 protein, without DNA. The sample's table shows under 600,000 distinct CDR3 sequences. This receptor was obtained from a woman between 45 and 65 years old in good health. The sequenced sample was blood T cells: a sorted CD56 or NKG2C T cell subset, CD4+ or CD8+ T cells, or bulk PBMC T cells (not recorded which).

CDR3 residues: CASRPGGRGHNTEAFF. V and J are TRBV7-2 and TRBJ1-1; the TCRdb call, TRBD1, lacks DNA for checking. The germline CDR1 and CDR2 sequences are SGHTA and FQGNSA. The CDR3 consists of 16 residues.